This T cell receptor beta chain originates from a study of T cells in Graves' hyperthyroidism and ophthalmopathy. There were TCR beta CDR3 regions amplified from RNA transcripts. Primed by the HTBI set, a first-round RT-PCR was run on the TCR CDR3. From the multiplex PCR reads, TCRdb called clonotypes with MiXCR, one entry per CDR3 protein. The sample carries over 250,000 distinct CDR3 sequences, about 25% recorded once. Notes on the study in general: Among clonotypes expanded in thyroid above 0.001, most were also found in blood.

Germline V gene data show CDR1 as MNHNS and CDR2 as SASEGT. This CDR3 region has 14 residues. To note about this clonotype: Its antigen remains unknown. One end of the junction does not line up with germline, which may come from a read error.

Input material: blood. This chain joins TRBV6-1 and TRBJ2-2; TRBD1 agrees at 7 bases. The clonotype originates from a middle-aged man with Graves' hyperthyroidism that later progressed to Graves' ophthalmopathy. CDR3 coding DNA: TGTGCCAGCAGCAGGGGGACGAACACCGGGGAGCCGTTTTTT. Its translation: CASSRGTNTGEPFF.